The 11 T cell receptor beta chains given below trace back to one sample, sequenced in a study of cytomegalovirus exposure and HLA in healthy donors. 13 Jbeta primers and 60 Vbeta primers were used for the PCR. The repertoire was sequenced with immunoSEQ multiplex PCR; TCRdb's copy has only in-frame clones and lacks some. In the table there are 200,000 to 250,000 clones, under 80% of which are singletons. Sequencing used PBMCs. The receptors were gathered from a girl aged 2 to 9 in good health and CMV-seronegative.

The chain joins TRBV6-1 to TRBJ1-5; no clear D. The germline V gene encodes CDR1 MNHNS and CDR2 SASEGT. Between the trimmed V and J ends, which lost 6 bases and 7 bases, there was a span of 16 bases. The CDR3 contains 14 residues. The CDR3 DNA is TGTGCCAGCAGACCCAGCGGATTAAGGCAGCCCCAGCATTTT. This sequence encodes CASRPSGLRQPQHF.

The chain is built from TRBV27 and TRBJ2-7, with D perhaps matching TRBD1 (5 bases). The CDR3 consists of 14 residues. Germline V gene data show CDR1 as MNHEY and CDR2 as SMNVEV (reference sequence). Deletions cut 3 bases from V and 6 bases from J, with 15 bases between. CDR3 bases: TGTGCCAGCAGTTTCGGTCAGGGTCTCGGCGAGCAGTACTTC. It translates to CASSFGQGLGEQYF.

This rearrangement joins TRBV7-9 to TRBJ2-4; 11 bases are shared with TRBD2. Germline V gene sequence: CDR1 SEHNR, CDR2 FQNEAQ (reference sequence). V shed 5 bases and J 8 bases; nucleotides not matched to a gene: 8. The CDR3 is 15 amino acids. CDR3 sequence: CASSQRTSGFDIQYF. CDR3 sequence (DNA): TGTGCCAGCAGCCAGAGGACTAGCGGGTTCGACATTCAGTACTTC.

The rearrangement uses TRBV10-3 and TRBJ2-5; D is possibly TRBD2 (5 bases). Germline CDR1 is ENHRY and CDR2 is SYGVKD. The V and J ends lost 3 bases and 4 bases respectively, with 12 bases between them. The CDR3 runs 14 residues. CDR3 protein: CAISDPIGGETQYF. As DNA, the CDR3 is TGTGCCATCAGTGACCCGATAGGAGGAGAGACCCAGTACTTC.

This rearrangement joins TRBV29-1 to TRBJ2-7; TRBD1 matches at 11 bases. CDR1 and CDR2 from the germline V gene are SQVTM and ANQGSEA. V was clipped by 4 bases and J by 7 bases; unmatched bases: 6. The CDR3 extends over 13 amino acids. CDR3 DNA: TGCAGCGTTGTGTCCGGGACAGGGGGAGAGCAGTACTTC. Protein product: CSVVSGTGGEQYF.

The J gene is TRBJ2-1, the V gene TRBV27; 7 positions match TRBD1. Trimming at V came to 8 bases and at J to 1 base, leaving 8 bases not matched to a gene. The CDR3 is made up of 15 amino acids. Germline V lookup: CDR1 MNHEY, CDR2 SMNVEV (reference sequence). CDR3 coding DNA: TGTGCCAGCGGAGACCGGGACAGTTCCTACAATGAGCAGTTCTTC. Protein sequence: CASGDRDSSYNEQFF.

V gene TRBV14 combines with J gene TRBJ1-1; tentative D call: TRBD1 (5 bases). This CDR3 is 15 amino acids long. CDR1 and CDR2 (germline): SGHDN, FVKESK. Between the trimmed V and J ends, which lost 0 bases and 4 bases, there was a span of 12 bases. CDR3 region: CASSQEARGGTEAFF. The CDR3 DNA follows: TGTGCCAGCAGCCAAGAAGCCCGGGGGGGCACTGAAGCTTTCTTT.

This chain connects TRBV10-2 to TRBJ2-1; 7 nucleotides agree with TRBD2. Germline loops: CDR1 WSHSY, CDR2 SAAADI. V shed 7 bases and J 8 bases; nucleotides not matched to a gene: 5. This CDR3 has 12 amino acids. The CDR3 is CASMTGGDEQFF. CDR3 bases: TGCGCCAGCATGACGGGAGGAGATGAGCAGTTCTTC.

The chain joins TRBV5-4 to TRBJ1-1; the D is unclear. This CDR3 region has 13 residues. V gave up 5 bases and J gave up 1 base, with 9 bases separating them. Germline CDR1 reads SGHNT; CDR2 reads YYREEE (reference sequence). CDR3 in DNA: TGTGCCAGCAGGAGTGGAGGGAACACTGAAGCTTTCTTT. This sequence encodes CASRSGGNTEAFF.

The CDR3 region is CASSYSGAINSYGYTF. CDR3 nucleotides: TGTGCCAGCAGTTACTCAGGGGCCATAAATTCCTATGGCTACACCTTC. This chain connects TRBV6-5 to TRBJ1-2; weak D call: TRBD1 (5 bases). Per germline, CDR1 MNHEY and CDR2 SVGAGI. The CDR3 contains 16 residues. V gave up 0 bases and J gave up 4 bases, with 15 bases separating them.

The chain employs TRBV4-1 and TRBJ2-3, with 7 bases aligning to TRBD1. V lost 3 bases to trimming and J lost 3 bases; unmatched junction nucleotides: 12. The CDR3 has 17 residues. From germline, CDR1 is MGHRA and CDR2 YSYEKL. The CDR3, as DNA: TGCGCCAGCAGCCAGGATCTACATCGACAGGGAACAGATACGCAGTATTTT. As protein: CASSQDLHRQGTDTQYF.